The TCR beta chain under discussion was sequenced for a study of cytomegalovirus exposure and HLA in healthy donors. Findings of the study overall: Rarity marked most TCR sequences, yet some public TCRs occurred in many donors. In vitro experiments confirmed that three CMV-associated chains were specific for CMV antigens. Subsequent analysis found a tendency for first-cohort TCR clusters to co-occur within the 95 to 150 validation repertoires. TCR beta chains numbering approximately 150 were designated cytomegalovirus-associated.

The CDR3 totals 15 residues. With 4 bases removed from V and 0 bases from J, the gap between germline ends came to 13 bases. The germline gives CDR1 MNHEY, CDR2 SMNVEV (reference sequence). For this clone: The antigen is not known.

TCRdb keeps only in-frame clones here, not all; method: immunoSEQ multiplex PCR. The sample holds 100,000 to 150,000 clones, about nine tenths seen once. This TCR was recovered from a man aged 30-40 years in good health and CMV-seronegative. The rearrangement links TRBV27 to TRBJ2-7; tentative D call: TRBD2 (6 bases). The sequencing input was PBMCs. CDR3 DNA sequence: TGTGCCAGCAGTTCCCTCCGGGGGTCCTCCTACGAGCAGTACTTC. Translation: CASSSLRGSSYEQYF.